One and the same sample provided the 11 T cell receptor beta chains below, sequenced in a study of blood T cells in healthy people across ages. A sample-barcoded 5' primer and a J-beta primer mix were used in a second PCR of about 7 to 11 cycles. TCRdb used MiXCR to reprocess the 5' RACE reads, holding one entry per CDR3 protein. The sample contains over 1,500,000 distinct CDR3 sequences, around half of which appear only once. The sequenced sample consisted of blood. Receptors were obtained from a woman aged 40 to 50 in good health.

CDR3 region: CASRPHRGRSGANVLTF. CDR3 sequence (DNA): TGCGCCAGCAGGCCTCACAGGGGGCGAAGTGGGGCCAACGTCCTGACTTTC. The V call is TRBV5-1, the J call TRBJ2-6, with TRBD1 matching over 9 bases. From germline, CDR1 is SGHRS and CDR2 YFSETQ. The CDR3 has 17 residues. The trim removed 5 bases at V and 3 bases at J, leaving 9 bases unmatched.

The chain is built from TRBV20-1 and TRBJ1-1; D call uncertain. With 6 bases removed from V and 1 base from J, the gap between germline ends came to 6 bases. Looked up from germline, CDR1 is DFQATT and CDR2 is SNEGSKA (reference sequence). CDR3 length: 11 amino acids. The CDR3 DNA follows: TGCAGTGCGGGCAAGAACACTGAAGCTTTCTTT. Translation: CSAGKNTEAFF.

The chain combines TRBV7-9 with TRBJ1-1, with a possible D match to TRBD1 (6 bases). The germline CDR1 and CDR2 sequences are SEHNR and FQNEAQ (reference sequence). V was trimmed by 6 bases and J by 9 bases, leaving 11 bases between them. The CDR3 is 11 amino acids. CDR3 sequence: CASSHGDKAFF. In nucleotides, the CDR3 is TGTGCCAGCAGTCACGGGGACAAAGCTTTCTTT.

The chain links TRBV28 to TRBJ1-2, with D tentatively TRBD1 (5 bases). The CDR3 length is 13 residues. Trimming cost V 6 bases and J 7 bases, with 15 bases left between them. The germline gives CDR1 MDHEN, CDR2 SYDVKM. CDR3 in DNA: TGTGCCAGCAGCATCACAGGTTCGAGTGGCTACACCTTC. Translation: CASSITGSSGYTF.

The rearrangement joins TRBV10-3 to TRBJ2-3, with a tentative D call TRBD2 (6 bases). Per germline, CDR1 ENHRY and CDR2 SYGVKD. The length of the CDR3 is 13 residues. Between the trimmed V and J ends, which lost 5 bases and 4 bases, there was a span of 10 bases. The CDR3 DNA follows: TGTGCCATCAGTCGGGACTCCGCAGATACGCAGTATTTT. It translates to CAISRDSADTQYF.

The sample holds one count of this clonotype. The rearrangement uses TRBV3-1 and TRBJ2-1, with D uncertain. This CDR3 is 12 amino acids long. CDR1 and CDR2 from the germline V gene are LGHDT and YNNKEL (reference sequence). Trimming left V 2 bases short and J 10 bases short, with 9 bases between. CDR3 protein: CASSQKYREQFF. Written as DNA, the CDR3 is TGTGCCAGCAGCCAAAAATATAGGGAGCAGTTCTTC.

A note on this clonotype: Given a much more abundant clone one base away, this may be a read error. This chain connects TRBV7-9 to TRBJ2-3, with 11 bases matching TRBD1. The length of the CDR3 is 15 residues. Trimming removed 1 base from V and 4 bases from J; junction bases left unmatched: 1. Looked up from germline, CDR1 is SEHNR and CDR2 is FQNEAQ (reference sequence). The CDR3 DNA sequence: TGTGCCAGCAGCTTAGGGACAGGGGGCTCAGATACGCAGTATTTT. Translated, it gives CASSLGTGGSDTQYF.

The rearrangement joins TRBV3-1 to TRBJ1-2, with a weak D call TRBD1 (5 bases). CDR1 is LGHDT and CDR2 is YNNKEL in the germline V gene (reference sequence). The CDR3 is 14 residues long. V lost 3 bases and J 7 bases, leaving 15 bases between the germline ends. The CDR3 coding sequence is TGTGCCAGCAGCCATCTCCAGGGTGAGAGTGGCTACACCTTC. Translation gives CASSHLQGESGYTF.

This chain uses TRBV7-3 with TRBJ2-1, with D possibly TRBD2 on 7 matching bases. This CDR3 has 15 amino acids. Trimming pared 5 bases from V and 8 bases from J, leaving 19 bases between. Germline CDR1 reads SGHTA; CDR2 reads FQGTGA. The CDR3 sequence: CASSPQKRGGDEQFF. CDR3 nucleotides: TGTGCCAGCAGCCCACAGAAGAGGGGGGGGGATGAGCAGTTCTTC.

Many counts were recorded for this clonotype. The chain employs TRBV12-3 or TRBV12-4 and TRBJ2-5; D unclear. This CDR3 region has 12 residues. Between the trimmed V and J ends, which lost 6 bases and 5 bases, there was a span of 10 bases. CDR3 sequence (DNA): TGTGCCAGCAGCCACGTACCGGAGACCCAGTACTTC. It specifies CASSHVPETQYF.

This clonotype has only a few counts. The chain uses TRBV20-1 and TRBJ2-7; 10 bases map to TRBD1. This CDR3 is 14 amino acids long. The ends lost 6 bases at V and 0 bases at J; junction bases unmatched: 5. Germline loops: CDR1 DFQATT, CDR2 SNEGSKA (reference sequence). As DNA, the CDR3 is TGCAGTGCAGTGGACAGGGGGTACTCCTACGAGCAGTACTTC. This sequence encodes CSAVDRGYSYEQYF.